This is a list of T cell receptor beta chains from one sample in a study of blood T cell repertoires in COVID-19. This table comes from immunoSEQ multiplex PCR, and its TCRdb copy is limited to in-frame clones, with some not included. The sample consists of around 300,000 clones, approximately 88% of them appearing once. The sample was peripheral blood. These receptors were obtained from a woman between 40 and 55 years old who had recovered from COVID-19. The CDR3 runs from the conserved cysteine through the conserved F or W. D genes are given only for firm matches. Where a row states a size, it is once, few, many or the class of an expanded clone; other rows omit it.

abundance: -; j_gene: TRBJ2-3; d_gene: TRBD2; v_gene: TRBV5-1; CDR3aa: CASSLGAGGPTDTQYF; CDR3nt: TGCGCCAGCAGCTTGGGCGCGGGAGGACCGACAGATACGCAGTATTTT
abundance: once; j_gene: TRBJ2-7; d_gene: TRBD2; v_gene: TRBV5-6; CDR3aa: CASSLELAGESVYEQYF; CDR3nt: TGTGCCAGCAGCTTGGAACTAGCGGGAGAAAGCGTCTACGAGCAGTACTTC
abundance: -; j_gene: TRBJ1-2; d_gene: -; v_gene: TRBV27; CDR3aa: CASAPSSGHINYGYTF; CDR3nt: TGTGCCAGCGCCCCCAGTTCGGGACATATCAACTATGGCTACACCTTC
abundance: -; j_gene: TRBJ2-2; d_gene: TRBD2; v_gene: TRBV6-5; CDR3aa: CASSYLAGVTGELFF; CDR3nt: TGTGCCAGCAGTTACTTAGCGGGAGTCACCGGGGAGCTGTTTTTT
abundance: once; j_gene: TRBJ2-7; d_gene: TRBD2; v_gene: TRBV5-1; CDR3aa: CASSLAGGDSYEQYF; CDR3nt: TGCGCCAGCAGCTTGGCGGGGGGAGACAGCTACGAGCAGTACTTC
abundance: -; j_gene: TRBJ1-5; d_gene: TRBD1; v_gene: TRBV12-3/TRBV12-4; CDR3aa: CASVTGGNQPQHF; CDR3nt: TGTGCCAGCGTGACAGGGGGGAATCAGCCCCAGCATTTT
abundance: -; j_gene: TRBJ1-4; d_gene: -; v_gene: TRBV5-1; CDR3aa: CASHREGSNEKLFF; CDR3nt: TGCGCCAGCCATCGCGAGGGCTCTAATGAAAAACTGTTTTTT
abundance: -; j_gene: TRBJ2-1; d_gene: -; v_gene: TRBV29-1; CDR3aa: CSAENGSGNEQFF; CDR3nt: TGCAGCGCCGAAAACGGGAGCGGCAATGAGCAGTTCTTC
abundance: -; j_gene: TRBJ2-5; d_gene: -; v_gene: TRBV27; CDR3aa: CASSSDQETQYF; CDR3nt: TGTGCCAGCAGTTCGGACCAAGAGACCCAGTACTTC
abundance: -; j_gene: TRBJ2-2; d_gene: -; v_gene: TRBV10-3; CDR3aa: CAISALDTGELFF; CDR3nt: TGTGCCATCAGTGCCCTAGACACCGGGGAGCTGTTTTTT
abundance: -; j_gene: TRBJ2-1; d_gene: TRBD2; v_gene: TRBV18; CDR3aa: CASSPPGLAGANEQFF; CDR3nt: TGTGCCAGCTCACCACCGGGACTAGCTGGTGCCAATGAGCAGTTCTTC
abundance: -; j_gene: TRBJ2-3; d_gene: -; v_gene: TRBV5-1; CDR3aa: CASSLYSTDTQYF; CDR3nt: TGCGCCAGCAGCCTTTATAGCACAGATACGCAGTATTTT
abundance: -; j_gene: TRBJ2-1; d_gene: -; v_gene: TRBV6-5; CDR3aa: CASSLTVSSYNEQFF; CDR3nt: TGTGCCAGCAGCTTGACTGTCAGCTCCTACAATGAGCAGTTCTTC
abundance: -; j_gene: TRBJ2-1; d_gene: TRBD2; v_gene: TRBV7-2; CDR3aa: CASSSRTSGSLINEQFF; CDR3nt: TGTGCCAGCAGCTCCCGGACTAGCGGGAGCCTAATCAATGAGCAGTTCTTC
abundance: -; j_gene: TRBJ2-1; d_gene: TRBD2; v_gene: TRBV5-4; CDR3aa: CASSPGGLAGTNEQFF; CDR3nt: TGTGCCAGCAGCCCTGGTGGACTAGCGGGAACCAATGAGCAGTTCTTC
abundance: -; j_gene: TRBJ2-5; d_gene: -; v_gene: TRBV5-1; CDR3aa: CASSLPQTRQEGSKETQYF; CDR3nt: TGCGCCAGCAGCCTCCCACAGACGAGACAGGAAGGGTCCAAAGAGACCCAGTACTTC
abundance: -; j_gene: TRBJ2-1; d_gene: TRBD2; v_gene: TRBV7-2; CDR3aa: CASSLVRTSLSYNEQFF; CDR3nt: TGTGCCAGCAGCTTAGTTAGGACTAGTTTGTCCTACAATGAGCAGTTCTTC
abundance: -; j_gene: TRBJ2-2; d_gene: TRBD2; v_gene: TRBV4-2; CDR3aa: CASSQDGTSVNGELFF; CDR3nt: TGTGCCAGCAGCCAAGACGGGACTAGCGTCAACGGGGAGCTGTTTTTT
abundance: -; j_gene: TRBJ1-2; d_gene: -; v_gene: TRBV12-3/TRBV12-4; CDR3aa: CASRDWDYGYTF; CDR3nt: TGTGCCAGCAGGGACTGGGACTATGGCTACACCTTC
abundance: -; j_gene: TRBJ2-7; d_gene: TRBD2; v_gene: TRBV9; CDR3aa: CASSVGLAGGLISYEQYF; CDR3nt: TGTGCCAGCAGCGTAGGACTAGCGGGAGGCCTTATCTCCTACGAGCAGTACTTC
abundance: -; j_gene: TRBJ1-1; d_gene: -; v_gene: TRBV19; CDR3aa: CASSIVASNTEAFF; CDR3nt: TGTGCCAGTAGTATAGTAGCCTCGAACACTGAAGCTTTCTTT
abundance: -; j_gene: TRBJ2-5; d_gene: -; v_gene: TRBV7-2; CDR3aa: CASSPRDYQETQYF; CDR3nt: TGTGCCAGCAGCCCACGGGACTACCAAGAGACCCAGTACTTC